This T cell receptor beta chain was observed in a study of CD8+ T cells in alopecia areata. The sample's treatment: oral pan-JAK inhibitor, 5-10 mg twice daily. CDR1 and CDR2 (germline): LGHNA, YSLEER. The germline V and J ends were trimmed by 0 bases and 4 bases, with 8 bases remaining between them. The CDR3 runs to 14 residues. TCR sequencing used cDNA made by reverse transcription of extracted RNA. The repertoire was sequenced with immunoSEQ multiplex PCR; TCRdb's copy has only in-frame clones and lacks some. The table has fewer than 100,000 clones, around 70% seen once. V and J are TRBV4-3 and TRBJ2-3; no firm D call. The sequence derives from a human donor with alopecia areata. Sequences were derived from CD8+ T cells sorted from blood, sampled at week 44, from a patient treated with tofacitinib. The CDR3 is CASSQELSPDTQYF. The CDR3 DNA follows: TGCGCCAGCAGCCAAGAGCTGAGCCCAGATACGCAGTATTTT.